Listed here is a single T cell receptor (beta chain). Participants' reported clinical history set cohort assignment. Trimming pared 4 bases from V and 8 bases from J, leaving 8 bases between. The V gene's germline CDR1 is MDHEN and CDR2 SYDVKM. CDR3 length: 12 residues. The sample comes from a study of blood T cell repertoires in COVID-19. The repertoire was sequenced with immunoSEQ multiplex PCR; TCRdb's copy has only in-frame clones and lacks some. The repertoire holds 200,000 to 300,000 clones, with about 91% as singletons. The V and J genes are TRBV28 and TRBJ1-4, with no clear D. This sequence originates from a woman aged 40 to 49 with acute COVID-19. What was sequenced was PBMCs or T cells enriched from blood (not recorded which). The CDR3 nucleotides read TGTGCCAGCAGTTCCTTTCTGGAAAAACTGTTTTTT. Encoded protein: CASSSFLEKLFF.